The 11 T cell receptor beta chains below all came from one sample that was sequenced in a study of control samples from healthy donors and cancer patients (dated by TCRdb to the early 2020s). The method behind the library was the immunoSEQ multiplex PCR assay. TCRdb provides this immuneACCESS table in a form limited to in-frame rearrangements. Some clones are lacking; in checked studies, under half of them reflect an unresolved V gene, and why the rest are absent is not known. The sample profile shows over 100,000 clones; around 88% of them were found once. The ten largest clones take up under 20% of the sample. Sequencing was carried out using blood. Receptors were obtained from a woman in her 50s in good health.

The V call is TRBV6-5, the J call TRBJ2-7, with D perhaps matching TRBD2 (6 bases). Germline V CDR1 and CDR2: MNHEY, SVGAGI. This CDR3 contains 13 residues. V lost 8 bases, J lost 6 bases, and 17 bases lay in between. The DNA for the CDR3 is TGTGCCAGCCATGGTAGCGGCAAGTCCGAGCAGTACTTC. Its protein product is CASHGSGKSEQYF.

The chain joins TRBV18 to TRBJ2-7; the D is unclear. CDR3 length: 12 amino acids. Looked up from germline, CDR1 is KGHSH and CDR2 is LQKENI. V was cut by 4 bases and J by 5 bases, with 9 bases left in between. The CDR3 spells CASSLQSDEQYV. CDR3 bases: TGTGCCAGCTCACTGCAGAGTGACGAGCAGTACGTC.

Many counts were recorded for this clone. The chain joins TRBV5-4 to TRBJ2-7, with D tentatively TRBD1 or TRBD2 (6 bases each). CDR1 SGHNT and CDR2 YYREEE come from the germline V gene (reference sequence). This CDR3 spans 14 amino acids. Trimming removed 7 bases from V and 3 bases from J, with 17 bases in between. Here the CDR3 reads CASSGPGANYEQYF. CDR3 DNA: TGTGCCAGCTCCGGCCCGGGGGCAAACTACGAGCAGTACTTC.

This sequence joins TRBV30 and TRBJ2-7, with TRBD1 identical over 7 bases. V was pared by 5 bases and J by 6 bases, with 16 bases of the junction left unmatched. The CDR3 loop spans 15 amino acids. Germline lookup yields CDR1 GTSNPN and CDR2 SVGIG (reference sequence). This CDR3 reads CAWRRDRAKGGEQYV. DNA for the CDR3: TGTGCCTGGCGAAGAGACAGGGCTAAAGGAGGCGAGCAGTACGTC.

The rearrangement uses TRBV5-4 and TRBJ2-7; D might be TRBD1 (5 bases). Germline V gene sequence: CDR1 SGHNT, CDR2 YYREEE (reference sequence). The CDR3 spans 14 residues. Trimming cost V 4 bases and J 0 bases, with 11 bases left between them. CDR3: CASSETGVSYEQYV. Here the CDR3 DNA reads TGTGCCAGCAGCGAAACAGGTGTCTCCTACGAGCAGTACGTC.

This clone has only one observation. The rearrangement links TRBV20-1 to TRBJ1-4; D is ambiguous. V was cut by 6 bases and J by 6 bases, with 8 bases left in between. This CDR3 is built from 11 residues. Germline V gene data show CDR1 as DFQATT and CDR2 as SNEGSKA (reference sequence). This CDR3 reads CSARTDEKLFF. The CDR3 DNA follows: TGCAGTGCCCGGACGGATGAAAAACTGTTTTTT.

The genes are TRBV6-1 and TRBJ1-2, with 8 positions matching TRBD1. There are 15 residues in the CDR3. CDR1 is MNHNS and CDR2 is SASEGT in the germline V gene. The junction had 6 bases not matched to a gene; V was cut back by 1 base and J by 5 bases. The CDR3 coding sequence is TGTGCCAGCAGTGAAGGGACCAGGGGGCCGTATGGCTACACCTTC. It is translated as CASSEGTRGPYGYTF.

The CDR3 bases are TGCGCCAGCAGCCAAGATTTCGGACAGTTAAGCCAAGGAGAGACCCAGTACTTC. Amino acid sequence: CASSQDFGQLSQGETQYF. The rearrangement uses TRBV4-3 and TRBJ2-5, with D possibly matching TRBD1 (6 bases). Between the trimmed V and J ends, which lost 0 bases and 4 bases, there was a span of 21 bases. The CDR3 covers 18 residues. Germline V gives CDR1 LGHNA, CDR2 YSLEER.

As DNA, the CDR3 is TGTGCCAGCAGCTTACGAGGTAGAAGTCAGCCCCAGCATTTT. Residues: CASSLRGRSQPQHF. V and J are TRBV5-6 and TRBJ1-5; no reliable D call. Trimming removed 2 bases at V and 6 bases at J, with 12 bases between. The germline V gene has CDR1 SGHDT and CDR2 YYEEEE. This CDR3 contains 14 residues.

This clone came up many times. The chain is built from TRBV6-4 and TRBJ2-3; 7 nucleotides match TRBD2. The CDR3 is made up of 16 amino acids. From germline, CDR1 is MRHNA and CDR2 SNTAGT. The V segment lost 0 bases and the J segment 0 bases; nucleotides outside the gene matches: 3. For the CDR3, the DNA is TGTGCCAGCAGTGACTCAGCGGGGCACAGCACAGATACGCAGTATTTT. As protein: CASSDSAGHSTDTQYF.

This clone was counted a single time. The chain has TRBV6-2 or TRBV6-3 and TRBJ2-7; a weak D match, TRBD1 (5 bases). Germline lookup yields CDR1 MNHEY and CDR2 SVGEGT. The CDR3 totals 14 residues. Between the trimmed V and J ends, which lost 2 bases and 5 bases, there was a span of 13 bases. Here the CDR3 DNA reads TGTGCCAGCAGTTACAGGCAGGGAAGTAACGAGCAGTACGTC. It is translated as CASSYRQGSNEQYV.